A single sample is the source of the 9 T cell receptor beta chains below, sequenced in a study of T cells in Graves' hyperthyroidism and ophthalmopathy. TCR beta CDR3 sequences were amplified from RNA transcripts. Researchers ran a first-round RT-PCR on the TCR CDR3 using the HTBI primer set. TCRdb redid the calling of the multiplex PCR reads with MiXCR, one entry per CDR3 protein. Of around 270,000 distinct CDR3 sequences listed, around 19% are singletons. Sequencing used blood. These receptors all come from a man aged 50 to 60 with Graves' ophthalmopathy.

This clonotype appeared many times. This chain connects TRBV11-2 to TRBJ2-1; D may be TRBD1 or TRBD2 (6 bases each). The CDR3 runs to 14 residues. Deletions cut 1 base from V and 7 bases from J, with 11 bases between. The germline V gene has CDR1 SGHAT and CDR2 FQNNGV. As DNA, the CDR3 is TGTGCCAGCAGCTTAGGACTAGGGGGGAATGAGCAGTTCTTC. It yields the protein CASSLGLGGNEQFF.

The J gene is TRBJ2-1, the V gene TRBV4-1; 7 bases align to TRBD1. V was pared by 2 bases and J by 6 bases, with 4 bases of the junction left unmatched. CDR1 and CDR2 (germline): MGHRA, YSYEKL. The CDR3 loop spans 14 amino acids. The CDR3 loop is CASSQSGQVNEQFF. The CDR3 bases are TGCGCCAGCAGCCAAAGTGGACAGGTCAATGAGCAGTTCTTC.

This clonotype was recorded many times. The CDR3 here is CSATRTAQGLETQYF. Written as DNA, the CDR3 is TGCAGTGCTACCCGGACTGCCCAGGGTTTAGAGACCCAGTACTTC. The V call is TRBV20-1, the J call TRBJ2-5; D may match TRBD1 or TRBD2 (5 bases each). V lost 4 bases and J 4 bases, leaving 19 bases between the germline ends. This CDR3 is built from 15 residues. CDR1 DFQATT and CDR2 SNEGSKA come from the germline V gene (reference sequence).

The chain links TRBV6-1 to TRBJ2-7, with 9 bases that match TRBD2. This CDR3 has 16 amino acids. Per germline, CDR1 MNHNS and CDR2 SASEGT. The V gene end was trimmed by 7 bases and the J gene end by 6 bases; junction bases not matched to a gene: 16. In DNA, the CDR3 is TGTGCCAGCAACGGGAATCCTCTAGCGGGATACGCCGAGCAGTACTTC. Translating it yields CASNGNPLAGYAEQYF.

The chain uses TRBV28 and TRBJ2-7, with D tentatively TRBD1 (5 bases). From germline, CDR1 is MDHEN and CDR2 SYDVKM. V was cut by 6 bases and J by 4 bases, with 19 bases left in between. The CDR3 is made up of 15 amino acids. As DNA, the CDR3 is TGTGCCAGCAGCACCAGGGCAATCCTTATTTACGAGCAGTACTTC. It yields the protein CASSTRAILIYEQYF.

This clonotype appeared a few times. This sequence joins TRBV28 and TRBJ2-6; possible D gene TRBD2, 7 bases. Germline CDR1 is MDHEN and CDR2 is SYDVKM. The CDR3 has 15 amino acids. Trimming took 6 bases from V and 1 from J, leaving 10 bases between them. CDR3 in DNA: TGTGCCAGCAGAGGGGGGGCTTCTGGGGCCAACGTCCTGACTTTC. Translating it yields CASRGGASGANVLTF.

V and J are TRBV5-1 and TRBJ2-7; D possibly corresponds to TRBD1 (6 bases). In germline, CDR1 is SGHRS, CDR2 YFSETQ. This CDR3 spans 15 amino acids. Trimming removed 0 bases from V and 0 bases from J, with 10 bases in between. The CDR3 loop reads CASSLGGGVSYEQYF. The CDR3 DNA reads as TGCGCCAGCAGCTTGGGAGGGGGTGTCTCCTACGAGCAGTACTTC.

The chain links TRBV5-6 to TRBJ2-5; D may be TRBD1 or TRBD2 (6 bases each). Germline CDR1 reads SGHDT; CDR2 reads YYEEEE. Trimming stripped 1 base from V and 4 bases from J, with 11 bases between. This CDR3 comprises 14 residues. CDR3 region: CASSLRLGGETQYF. CDR3 DNA: TGTGCCAGCAGCTTGAGACTAGGGGGAGAGACCCAGTACTTC.

This clonotype was observed many times. This chain joins TRBV20-1 and TRBJ1-4; weak D call: TRBD1 (6 bases). The CDR3 sequence is 14 residues long. Germline lookup yields CDR1 DFQATT and CDR2 SNEGSKA (reference sequence). CDR3: CSSVGAATNEKLFF. CDR3 nucleotide sequence: TGCAGCTCCGTGGGGGCAGCAACTAATGAAAAACTGTTTTTT.